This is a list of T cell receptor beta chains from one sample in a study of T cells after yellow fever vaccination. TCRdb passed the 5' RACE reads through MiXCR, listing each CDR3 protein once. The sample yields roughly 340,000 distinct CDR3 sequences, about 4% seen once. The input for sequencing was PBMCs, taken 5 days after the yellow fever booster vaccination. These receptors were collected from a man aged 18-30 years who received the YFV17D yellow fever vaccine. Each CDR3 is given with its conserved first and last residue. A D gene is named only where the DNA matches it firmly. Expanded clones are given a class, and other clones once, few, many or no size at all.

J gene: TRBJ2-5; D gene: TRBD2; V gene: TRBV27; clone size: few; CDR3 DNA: TGTGCCAGCAGGTACACTAGCGGGGGGCAAGAGACCCAGTACTTC; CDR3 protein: CASRYTSGGQETQYF
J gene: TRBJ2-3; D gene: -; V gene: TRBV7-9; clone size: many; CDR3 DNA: TGTGCCAGCAGCTTAGAGGGGAGGACGCAGTATTTT; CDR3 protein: CASSLEGRTQYF
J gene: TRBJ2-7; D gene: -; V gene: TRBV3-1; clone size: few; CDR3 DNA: TGTGCCAGCAGGGGACTCGAATCCTACGAGCAGTACTTC; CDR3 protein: CASRGLESYEQYF
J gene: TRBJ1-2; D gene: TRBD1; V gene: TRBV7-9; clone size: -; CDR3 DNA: TGTGCCAGCAGCTTCTACAGGGGATCGGGAGGTGGCTACACCTTC; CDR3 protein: CASSFYRGSGGGYTF
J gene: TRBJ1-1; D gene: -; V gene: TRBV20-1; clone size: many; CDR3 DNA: TGCAGTGCTCTCTACAGGGTAACTGAAGCTTTCTTT; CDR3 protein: CSALYRVTEAFF
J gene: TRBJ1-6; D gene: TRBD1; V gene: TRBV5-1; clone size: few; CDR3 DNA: TGCGCCAGCAGCTCGGACAGGCAAGGGTCACCCCTCCACTTT; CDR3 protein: CASSSDRQGSPLHF
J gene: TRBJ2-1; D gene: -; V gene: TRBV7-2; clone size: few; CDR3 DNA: TGTGCCAGCAGCCCATCCCGACTTCACAATGAGCAGTTCTTC; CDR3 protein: CASSPSRLHNEQFF
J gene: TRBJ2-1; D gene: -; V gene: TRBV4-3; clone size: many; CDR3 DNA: TGCGCCAGCAGCCAAGCTTTAGGGTTTCGGCGGGGATACAATGAGCAGTTCTTC; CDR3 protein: CASSQALGFRRGYNEQFF
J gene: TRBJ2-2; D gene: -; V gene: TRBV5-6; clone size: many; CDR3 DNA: TGTGCCAGCAGCTTGGGTCCCCCCAGCAACACCGGGGAGCTGTTTTTT; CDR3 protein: CASSLGPPSNTGELFF
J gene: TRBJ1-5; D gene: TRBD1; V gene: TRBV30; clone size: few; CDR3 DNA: TGTGCCTGGAGTCGTTTGGACAGGAATCAGCCCCAGCATTTT; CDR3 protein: CAWSRLDRNQPQHF
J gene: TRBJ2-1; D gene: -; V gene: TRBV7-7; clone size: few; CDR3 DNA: TGTGCCAGCAGCTTATCCACCTTCGGCAATGAGCAGTTCTTC; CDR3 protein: CASSLSTFGNEQFF
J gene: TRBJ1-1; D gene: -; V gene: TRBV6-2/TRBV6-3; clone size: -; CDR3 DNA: TGTGCCAGCAGTGGGAGCACTGAAGCTTTCTTT; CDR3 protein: CASSGSTEAFF
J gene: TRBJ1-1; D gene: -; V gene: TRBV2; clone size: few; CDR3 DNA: TGTGCCAGCAGTGTGGGCTCTCCGATCACTGAAGCTTTCTTT; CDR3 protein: CASSVGSPITEAFF
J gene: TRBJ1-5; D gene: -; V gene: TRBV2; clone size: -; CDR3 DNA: TGTGCCAGCAGTCCCAGCAGGGTCAATCAGCCCCAGCATTTT; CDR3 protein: CASSPSRVNQPQHF
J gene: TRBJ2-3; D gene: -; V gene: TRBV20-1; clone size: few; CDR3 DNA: TGCAGTGCTAGAGATCCTGGGGGCCGGTACACGCAGTATTTT; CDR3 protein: CSARDPGGRYTQYF
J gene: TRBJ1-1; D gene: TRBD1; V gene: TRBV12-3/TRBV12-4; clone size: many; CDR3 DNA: TGTGCCAGCACTACGGGACAGGGTGAAGCTTTCTTT; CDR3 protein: CASTTGQGEAFF
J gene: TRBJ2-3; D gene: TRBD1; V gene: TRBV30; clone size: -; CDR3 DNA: TGTGCCTGGACGGGACAGGTCACAGATACGCAGTATTTT; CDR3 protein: CAWTGQVTDTQYF
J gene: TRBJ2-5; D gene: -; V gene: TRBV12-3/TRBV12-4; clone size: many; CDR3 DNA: TGTGCCAGCAGAAGAAATAGGGAGACCCAGTACTTC; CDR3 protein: CASRRNRETQYF
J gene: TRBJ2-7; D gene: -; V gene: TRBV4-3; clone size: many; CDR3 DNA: TGCGCCAGCAGCCAAGAGGTACCAGGGCCGGCCTACGAGCAGTACTTC; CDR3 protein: CASSQEVPGPAYEQYF
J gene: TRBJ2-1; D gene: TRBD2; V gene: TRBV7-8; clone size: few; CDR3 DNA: TGTGCCAGCAGCTTACGGGGAGCGGGGGGTTTCGATGAGCAGTTCTTC; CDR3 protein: CASSLRGAGGFDEQFF
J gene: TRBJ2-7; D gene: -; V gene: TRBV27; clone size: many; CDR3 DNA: TGTGCCAGCAGAAAACAGGGTTCTTCCTACGAGCAGTACTTC; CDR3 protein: CASRKQGSSYEQYF
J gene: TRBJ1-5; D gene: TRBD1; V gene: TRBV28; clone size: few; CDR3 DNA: TGTGCCAGCAGCTCCCTTCGGACAGGGGTTGTTCAGCCCCAGCATTTT; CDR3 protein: CASSSLRTGVVQPQHF
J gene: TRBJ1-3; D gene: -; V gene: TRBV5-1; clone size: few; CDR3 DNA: TGCGCCAGCAGCTTGGACCCTCCGGACTCTGGAAACACCATATATTTT; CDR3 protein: CASSLDPPDSGNTIYF
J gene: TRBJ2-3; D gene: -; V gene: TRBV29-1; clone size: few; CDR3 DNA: TGCACCGGAGGAGGATGGAATACGCAGTATTTT; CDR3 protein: CTGGGWNTQYF
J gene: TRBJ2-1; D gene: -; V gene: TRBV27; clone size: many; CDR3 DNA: TGTGCCAGCAGTTTATTGGGGCAGGGTGAGTTCTTC; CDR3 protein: CASSLLGQGEFF
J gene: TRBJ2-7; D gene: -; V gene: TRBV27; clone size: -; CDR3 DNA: TGTGCCAGCACTCCCGACAGGGCGGGAGGCGAGCAGTACTTC; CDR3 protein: CASTPDRAGGEQYF
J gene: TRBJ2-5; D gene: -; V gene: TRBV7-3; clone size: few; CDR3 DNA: TGTGCCAGCAGCTTACAGGGGAGTTCTGTAGAGACCCAGTACTTC; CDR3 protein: CASSLQGSSVETQYF
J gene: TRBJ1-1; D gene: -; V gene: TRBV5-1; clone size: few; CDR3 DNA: TGCGCCAGCAAGCTGGCGTCGATAACTGAAGCTTTCTTT; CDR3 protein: CASKLASITEAFF
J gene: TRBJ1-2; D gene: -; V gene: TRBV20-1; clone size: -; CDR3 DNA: TGCAGTGCCAGAAAGGGTTACTATGGCTACACCTTC; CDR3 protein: CSARKGYYGYTF
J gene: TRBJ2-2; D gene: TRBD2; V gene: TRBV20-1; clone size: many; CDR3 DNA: TGCAGTGCTAGAGAGACTAGCGGGGGGGGATACTCCAACACCGGGGAGCTGTTTTTT; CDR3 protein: CSARETSGGGYSNTGELFF
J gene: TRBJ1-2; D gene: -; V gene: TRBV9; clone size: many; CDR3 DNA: TGTGCCAGCAGCCCCCATAGTGGACCGTACCCTCCCTATGGCTACACCTTC; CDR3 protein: CASSPHSGPYPPYGYTF
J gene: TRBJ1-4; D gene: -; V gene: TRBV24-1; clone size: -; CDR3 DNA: TGTGCCACCAGTGATCCCCGTGACGGTAGAGAAAAACTGTTTTTT; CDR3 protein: CATSDPRDGREKLFF
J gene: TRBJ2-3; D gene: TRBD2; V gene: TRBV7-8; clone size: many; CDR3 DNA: TGTGCCAGCAGCTACCCTCCGGGGGGGCGGGGGCCGCGCACAGATACGCAGTATTTT; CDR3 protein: CASSYPPGGRGPRTDTQYF
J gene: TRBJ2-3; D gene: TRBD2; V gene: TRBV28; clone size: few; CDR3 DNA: TGTGCCAGCAGTTGGCGGGGGGCCGGAACAGATACGCAGTATTTT; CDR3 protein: CASSWRGAGTDTQYF
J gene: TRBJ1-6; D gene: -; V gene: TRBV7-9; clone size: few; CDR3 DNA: TGTGCCAGCAGCGCCCGGTTGGTAGGGGTTTTCGATTCACCCCTCCACTTT; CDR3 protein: CASSARLVGVFDSPLHF
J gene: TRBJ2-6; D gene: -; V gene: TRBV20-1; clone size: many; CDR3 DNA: TGCAGTGCTAAGGGACACTTCTCTGGGGCCAACGTCCTGACTTTC; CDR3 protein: CSAKGHFSGANVLTF
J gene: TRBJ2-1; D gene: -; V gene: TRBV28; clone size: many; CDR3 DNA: TGTGCCAGCAGTCGGGCGGACTACAGGTCCTACAATGAGCAGTTCTTC; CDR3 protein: CASSRADYRSYNEQFF
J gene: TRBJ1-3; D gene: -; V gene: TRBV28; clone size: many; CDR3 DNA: TGTGCCAGCAGCTCGGGTCCCCTCGGAAACACCATATATTTT; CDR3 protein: CASSSGPLGNTIYF
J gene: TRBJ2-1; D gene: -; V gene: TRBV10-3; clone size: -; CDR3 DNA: TGTGCCATCCGTGTCGACCAGGAGGAGCAGTTCTTC; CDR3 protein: CAIRVDQEEQFF
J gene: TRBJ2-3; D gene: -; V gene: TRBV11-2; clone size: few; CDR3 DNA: TGTGCCAGCAGCCCATACCTGATGAGGGGGGATACGCAGTATTTT; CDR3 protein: CASSPYLMRGDTQYF
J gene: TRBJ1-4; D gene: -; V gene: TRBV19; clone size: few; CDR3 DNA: TGTGCCAGTAGTATTTCGACGGGGGTCTACCTGTTTTTT; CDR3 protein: CASSISTGVYLFF
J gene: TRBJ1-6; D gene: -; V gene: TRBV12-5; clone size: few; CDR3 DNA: TGTGCTAGTGGTTTGGTCGGAGGGGGCTATAATTCACCCCTCCACTTT; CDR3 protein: CASGLVGGGYNSPLHF
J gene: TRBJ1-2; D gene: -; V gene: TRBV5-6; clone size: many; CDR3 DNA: TGTGCCAGCAGCTTGGATCGGGGAGTCTGGAATGGCTACACCTTC; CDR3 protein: CASSLDRGVWNGYTF
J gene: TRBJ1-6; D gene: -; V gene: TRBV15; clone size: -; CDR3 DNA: TGTGCCACCAGCAGAGAGTATTCACCCCTCCACTTT; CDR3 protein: CATSREYSPLHF
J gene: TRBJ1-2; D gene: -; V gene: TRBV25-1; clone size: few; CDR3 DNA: TGTGCCAGCAGTGAAGTTTGGGCCCTTGGCTACACCTTC; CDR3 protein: CASSEVWALGYTF
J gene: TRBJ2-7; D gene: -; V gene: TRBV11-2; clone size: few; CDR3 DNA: TGTGCCAGCAGCCCCCGGGGACGAGGCGAGCAGTACTTC; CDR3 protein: CASSPRGRGEQYF
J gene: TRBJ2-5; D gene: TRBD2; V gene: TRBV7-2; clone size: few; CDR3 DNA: TGTGCCAGCAGCTCCGGGACTAGCCTCGCGGCCCAGTACTTC; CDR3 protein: CASSSGTSLAAQYF
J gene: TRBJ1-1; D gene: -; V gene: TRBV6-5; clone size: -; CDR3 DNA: TGTGCCAGCAGTTACTCTCCGGGATTTTGGAACACTGAAGCTTTCTTT; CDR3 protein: CASSYSPGFWNTEAFF
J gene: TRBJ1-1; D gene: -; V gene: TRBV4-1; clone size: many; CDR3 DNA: TGCGCCAGCAGCCAAGTAGGGGAGAGGAACACTGAAGCTTTCTTT; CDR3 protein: CASSQVGERNTEAFF
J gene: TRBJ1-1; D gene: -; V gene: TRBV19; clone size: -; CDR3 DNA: TGTGCCAGTAGTACAGCGGGCGGCGCCAACACTGAAGCTTTCTTT; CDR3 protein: CASSTAGGANTEAFF
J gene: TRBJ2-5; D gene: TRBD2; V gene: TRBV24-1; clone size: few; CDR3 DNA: TGTGCCACCAGTGATCGCGGGAGGACGGGAGGGGAGACCCAGTACTTC; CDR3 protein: CATSDRGRTGGETQYF
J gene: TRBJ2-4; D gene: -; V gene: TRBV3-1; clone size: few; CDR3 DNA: TGTGCCAGCAGCCATTTAGGGGGGAACATTCAGTACTTC; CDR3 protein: CASSHLGGNIQYF
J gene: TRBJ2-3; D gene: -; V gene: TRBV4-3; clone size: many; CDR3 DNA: TGCGCCAGCAGCCAGAACAGGGAAGGAGATACGCAGTATTTT; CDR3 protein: CASSQNREGDTQYF
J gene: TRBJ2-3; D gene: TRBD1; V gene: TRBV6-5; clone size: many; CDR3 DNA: TGTGCCAGCAGTCCGGGGACAGGGGCCACAGATACGCAGTATTTT; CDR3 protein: CASSPGTGATDTQYF
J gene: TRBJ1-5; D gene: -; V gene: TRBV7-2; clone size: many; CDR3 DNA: TGTGCCAGCAGCTCAGGCGATAATCAGCCCCAGCATTTT; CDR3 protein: CASSSGDNQPQHF
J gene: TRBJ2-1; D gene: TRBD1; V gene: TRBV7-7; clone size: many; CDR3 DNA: TGTGCTAGCAGCTTAGACAGGGGGAATGAGCAGTTCTTC; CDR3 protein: CASSLDRGNEQFF